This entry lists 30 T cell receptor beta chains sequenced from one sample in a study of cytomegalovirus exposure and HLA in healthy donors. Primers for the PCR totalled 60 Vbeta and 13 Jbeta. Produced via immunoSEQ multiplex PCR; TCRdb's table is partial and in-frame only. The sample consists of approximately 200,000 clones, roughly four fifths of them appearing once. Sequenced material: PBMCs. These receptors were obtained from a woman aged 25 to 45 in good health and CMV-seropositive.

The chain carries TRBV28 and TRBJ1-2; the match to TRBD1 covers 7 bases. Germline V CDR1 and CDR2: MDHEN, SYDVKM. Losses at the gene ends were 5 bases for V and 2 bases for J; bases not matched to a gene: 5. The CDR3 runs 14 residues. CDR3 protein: CASSRTTGNYGYTF. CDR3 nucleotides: TGTGCCAGCAGTAGAACGACAGGGAACTATGGCTACACCTTC.

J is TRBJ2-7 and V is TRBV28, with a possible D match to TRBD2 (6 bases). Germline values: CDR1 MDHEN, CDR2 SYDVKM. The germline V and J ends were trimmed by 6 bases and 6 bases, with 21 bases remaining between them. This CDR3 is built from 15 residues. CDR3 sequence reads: CASSPYGGSGGEQYF. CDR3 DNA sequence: TGTGCCAGCAGCCCGTATGGGGGGAGTGGGGGCGAGCAGTACTTC.

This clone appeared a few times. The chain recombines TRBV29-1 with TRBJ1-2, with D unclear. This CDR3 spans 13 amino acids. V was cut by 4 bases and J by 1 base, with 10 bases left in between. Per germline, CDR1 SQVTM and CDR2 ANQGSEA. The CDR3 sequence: CSVGQVVNYGYTF. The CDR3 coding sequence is TGCAGCGTTGGCCAGGTGGTTAACTATGGCTACACCTTC.

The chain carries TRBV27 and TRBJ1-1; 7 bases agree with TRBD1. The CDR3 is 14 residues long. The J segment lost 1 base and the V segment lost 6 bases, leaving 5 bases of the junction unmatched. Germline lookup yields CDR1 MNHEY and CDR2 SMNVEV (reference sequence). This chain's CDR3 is CASSYHRGNTEAFF. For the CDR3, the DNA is TGTGCCAGCAGCTATCACAGGGGGAACACTGAAGCTTTCTTT.

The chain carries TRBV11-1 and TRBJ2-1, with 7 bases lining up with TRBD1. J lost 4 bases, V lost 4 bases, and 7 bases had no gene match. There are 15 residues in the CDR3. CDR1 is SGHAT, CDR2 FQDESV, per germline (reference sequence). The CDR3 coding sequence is TGTGCCAGCAGCTCGCTGGACAGGCCGTACAATGAGCAGTTCTTC. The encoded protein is CASSSLDRPYNEQFF.

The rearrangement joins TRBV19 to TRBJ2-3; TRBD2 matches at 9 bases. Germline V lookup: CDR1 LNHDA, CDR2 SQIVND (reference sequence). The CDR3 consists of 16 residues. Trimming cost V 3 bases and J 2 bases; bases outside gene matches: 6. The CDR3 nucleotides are TGTGCCAGTAGTATTCGGGCTAGCGGGAACACAGATACGCAGTATTTT. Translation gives CASSIRASGNTDTQYF.

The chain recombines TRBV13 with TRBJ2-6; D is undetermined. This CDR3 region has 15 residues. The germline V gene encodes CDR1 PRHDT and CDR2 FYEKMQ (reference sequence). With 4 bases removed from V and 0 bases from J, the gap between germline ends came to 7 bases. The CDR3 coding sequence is TGTGCCAGCAGCTCAGACTTCTCTGGGGCCAACGTCCTGACTTTC. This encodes CASSSDFSGANVLTF.

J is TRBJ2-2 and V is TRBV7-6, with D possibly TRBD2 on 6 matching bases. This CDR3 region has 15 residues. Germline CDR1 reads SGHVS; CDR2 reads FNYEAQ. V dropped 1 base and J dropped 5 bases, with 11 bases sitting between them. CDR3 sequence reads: CASSLESSATGELFF. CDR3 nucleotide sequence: TGTGCCAGCAGCTTAGAATCTAGCGCTACCGGGGAGCTGTTTTTT.

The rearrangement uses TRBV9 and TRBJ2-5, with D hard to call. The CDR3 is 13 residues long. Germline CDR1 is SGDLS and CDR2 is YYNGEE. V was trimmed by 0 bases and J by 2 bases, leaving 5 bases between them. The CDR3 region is CASSVDLQETQYF. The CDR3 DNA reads TGTGCCAGCAGCGTAGACTTACAAGAGACCCAGTACTTC.

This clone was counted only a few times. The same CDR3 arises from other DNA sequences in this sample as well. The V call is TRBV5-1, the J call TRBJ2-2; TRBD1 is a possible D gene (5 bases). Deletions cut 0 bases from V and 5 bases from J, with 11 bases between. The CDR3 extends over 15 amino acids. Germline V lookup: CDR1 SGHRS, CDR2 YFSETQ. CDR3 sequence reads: CASSLVSGRTGELFF. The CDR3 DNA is TGCGCCAGCAGCTTGGTTTCAGGGCGGACCGGGGAGCTGTTTTTT.

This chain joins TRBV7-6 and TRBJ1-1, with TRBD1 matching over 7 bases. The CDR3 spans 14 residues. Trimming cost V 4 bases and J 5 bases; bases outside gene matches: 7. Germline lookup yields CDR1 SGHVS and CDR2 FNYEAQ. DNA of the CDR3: TGTGCCAGCAGCTCCCGGACAGGAAGGACTGAAGCTTTCTTT. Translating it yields CASSSRTGRTEAFF.

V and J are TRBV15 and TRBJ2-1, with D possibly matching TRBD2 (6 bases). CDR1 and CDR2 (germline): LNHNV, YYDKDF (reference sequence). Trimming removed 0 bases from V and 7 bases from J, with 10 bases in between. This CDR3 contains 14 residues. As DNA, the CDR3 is TGTGCCACCAGCAGAGAGGGGGGAAGGAATGAGCAGTTCTTC. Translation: CATSREGGRNEQFF.

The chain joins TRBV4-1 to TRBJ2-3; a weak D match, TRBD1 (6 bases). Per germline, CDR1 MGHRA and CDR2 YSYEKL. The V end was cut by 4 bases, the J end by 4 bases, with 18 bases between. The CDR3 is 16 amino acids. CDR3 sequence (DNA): TGCGCCAGCAGCCCCCTAGGGGGAGCCTTCGCAGATACGCAGTATTTT. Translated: CASSPLGGAFADTQYF.

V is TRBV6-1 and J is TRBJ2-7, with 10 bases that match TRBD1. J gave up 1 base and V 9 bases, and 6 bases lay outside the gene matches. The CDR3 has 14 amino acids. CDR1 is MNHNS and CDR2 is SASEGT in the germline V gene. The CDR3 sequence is CASGGQGRSYEQYF. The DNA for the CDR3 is TGTGCCAGTGGGGGACAGGGGAGGTCCTACGAGCAGTACTTC.

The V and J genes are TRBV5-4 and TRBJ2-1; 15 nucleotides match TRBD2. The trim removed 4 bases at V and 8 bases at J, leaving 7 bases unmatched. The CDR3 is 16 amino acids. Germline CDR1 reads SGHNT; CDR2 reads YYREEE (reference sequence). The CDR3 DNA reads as TGTGCCAGCAGCGCCGGACTAGCGGGAGGGTGGGATGAGCAGTTCTTC. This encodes CASSAGLAGGWDEQFF.

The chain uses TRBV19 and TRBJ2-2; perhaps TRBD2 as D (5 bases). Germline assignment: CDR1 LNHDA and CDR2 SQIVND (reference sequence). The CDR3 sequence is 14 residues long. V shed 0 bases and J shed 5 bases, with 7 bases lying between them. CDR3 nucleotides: TGTGCCAGTAGTATAGAAGGCGGGACCGGGGAGCTGTTTTTT. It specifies CASSIEGGTGELFF.

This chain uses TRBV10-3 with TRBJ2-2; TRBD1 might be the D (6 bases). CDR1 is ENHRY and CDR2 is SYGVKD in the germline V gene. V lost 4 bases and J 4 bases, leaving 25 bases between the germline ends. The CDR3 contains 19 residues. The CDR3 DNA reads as TGTGCCATCAGTGGCCTGAGCCTTAACAGGGCCCTGGGCACCGGGGAGCTGTTTTTT. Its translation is CAISGLSLNRALGTGELFF.

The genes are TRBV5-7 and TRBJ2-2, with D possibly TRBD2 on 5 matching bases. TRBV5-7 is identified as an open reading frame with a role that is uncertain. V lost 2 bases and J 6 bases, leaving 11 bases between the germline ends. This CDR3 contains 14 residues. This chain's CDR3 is CASSLRRVPGELFF. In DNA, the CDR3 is TGTGCCAGCAGCTTAAGGCGGGTTCCCGGGGAGCTGTTTTTT.

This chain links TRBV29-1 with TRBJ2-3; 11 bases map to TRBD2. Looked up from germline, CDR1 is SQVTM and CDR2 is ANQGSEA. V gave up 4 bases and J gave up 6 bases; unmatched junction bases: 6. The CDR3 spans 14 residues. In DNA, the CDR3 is TGCAGCGTTGGGGATATAGCGGGAGGGGATACGCAGTATTTT. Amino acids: CSVGDIAGGDTQYF.

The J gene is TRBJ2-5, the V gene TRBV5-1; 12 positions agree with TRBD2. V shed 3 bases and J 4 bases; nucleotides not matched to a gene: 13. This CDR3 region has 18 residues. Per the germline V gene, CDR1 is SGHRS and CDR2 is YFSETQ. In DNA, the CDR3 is TGCGCCAGCAGCTACCGACTAGCGGGAGATATCGTTGCAGAGACCCAGTACTTC. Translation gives CASSYRLAGDIVAETQYF.

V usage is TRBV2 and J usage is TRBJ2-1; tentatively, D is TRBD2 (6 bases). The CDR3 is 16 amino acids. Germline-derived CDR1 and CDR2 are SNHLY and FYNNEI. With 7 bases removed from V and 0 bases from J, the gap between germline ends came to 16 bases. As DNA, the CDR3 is TGTGCCAGCATCTCCGGGACTCCGAGCTCCTACAATGAGCAGTTCTTC. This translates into CASISGTPSSYNEQFF.

The CDR3 DNA sequence: TGTGCCAGCAGCAAAGAGGGGACTAGCGTCGTCTTCGACCAAGAGACCCAGTACTTC. Translation gives CASSKEGTSVVFDQETQYF. V usage is TRBV21-1 and J usage is TRBJ2-5; the D segment call TRBD2 is taken from the table without a DNA check. TRBV21-1 is termed a pseudogene. The CDR3 length is 19 residues.

CDR3 protein: CASSASTGQGAGNTIYF. The CDR3 bases are TGTGCCAGTAGTGCCTCGACAGGGCAGGGAGCTGGAAACACCATATATTTT. The V call is TRBV19, the J call TRBJ1-3; 7 bases match TRBD1. V shed 5 bases and J 2 bases; nucleotides not matched to a gene: 12. Germline CDR1 reads LNHDA; CDR2 reads SQIVND (reference sequence). This CDR3 region has 17 residues.

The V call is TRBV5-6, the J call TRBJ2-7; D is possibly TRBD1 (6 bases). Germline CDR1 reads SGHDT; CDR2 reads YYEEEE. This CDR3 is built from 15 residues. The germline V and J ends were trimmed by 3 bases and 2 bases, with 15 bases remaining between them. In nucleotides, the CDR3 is TGTGCCAGCAGCTCCGGACAGTCTTTCCCCTACGAGCAGTACTTC. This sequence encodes CASSSGQSFPYEQYF.

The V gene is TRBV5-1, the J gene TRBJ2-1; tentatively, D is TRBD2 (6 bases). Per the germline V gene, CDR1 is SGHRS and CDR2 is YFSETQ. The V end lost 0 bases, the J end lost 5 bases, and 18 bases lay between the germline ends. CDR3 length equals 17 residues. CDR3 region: CASSLGSIAVLNNEQFF. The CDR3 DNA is TGCGCCAGCAGCTTGGGGTCAATAGCGGTCCTCAACAATGAGCAGTTCTTC.

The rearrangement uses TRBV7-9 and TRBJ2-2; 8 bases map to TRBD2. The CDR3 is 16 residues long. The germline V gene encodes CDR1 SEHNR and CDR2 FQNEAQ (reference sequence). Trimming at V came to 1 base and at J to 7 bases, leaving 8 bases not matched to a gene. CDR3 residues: CASSLGSGIGHGELFF. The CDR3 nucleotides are TGTGCCAGCAGCTTAGGTAGCGGGATAGGACACGGGGAGCTGTTTTTT.

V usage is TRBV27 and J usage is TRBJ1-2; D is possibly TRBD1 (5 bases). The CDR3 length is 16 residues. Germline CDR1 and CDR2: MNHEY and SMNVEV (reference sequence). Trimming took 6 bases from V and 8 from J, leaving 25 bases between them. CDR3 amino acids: CASSSYAPQGVEGYTF. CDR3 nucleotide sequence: TGTGCCAGCAGCTCCTACGCCCCCCAGGGCGTTGAGGGCTACACCTTC.

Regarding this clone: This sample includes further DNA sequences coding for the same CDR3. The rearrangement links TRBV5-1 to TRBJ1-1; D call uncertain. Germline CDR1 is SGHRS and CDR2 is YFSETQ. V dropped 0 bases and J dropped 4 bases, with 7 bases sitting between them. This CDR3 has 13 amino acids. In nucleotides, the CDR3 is TGCGCCAGCAGCTTGGCCACGGGCACTGAAGCTTTCTTT. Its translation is CASSLATGTEAFF.

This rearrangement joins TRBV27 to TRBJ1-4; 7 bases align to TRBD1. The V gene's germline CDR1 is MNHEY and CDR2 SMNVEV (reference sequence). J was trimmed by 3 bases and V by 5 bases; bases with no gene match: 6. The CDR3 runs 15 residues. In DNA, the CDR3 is TGTGCCAGCAGTATCCACAGGGGAGCTAATGAAAAACTGTTTTTT. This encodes CASSIHRGANEKLFF.

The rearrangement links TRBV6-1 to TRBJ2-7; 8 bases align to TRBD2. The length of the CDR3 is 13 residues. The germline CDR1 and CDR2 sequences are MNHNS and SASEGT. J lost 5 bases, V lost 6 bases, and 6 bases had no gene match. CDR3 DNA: TGTGCCAGCAGAGCGGGAGCGTCCCACGAGCAGTACTTC. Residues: CASRAGASHEQYF.